This TCR beta chain was sequenced during a study of T cells in Graves' hyperthyroidism and ophthalmopathy. It was RNA transcripts that yielded the amplified TCR beta CDR3 regions. With the HTBI primer set, the TCR CDR3 went through a first round of RT-PCR. TCRdb re-analysed the multiplex PCR reads in MiXCR, keeping a single row per CDR3 protein. The sample carries hundreds of thousands of distinct CDR3 sequences, about 16% recorded once. The germline V gene has CDR1 MNHEY and CDR2 SVGEGT. This CDR3 has 15 amino acids. The J segment lost 0 bases and the V segment lost 6 bases, leaving 3 bases of the junction unmatched.

V is TRBV6-2 or TRBV6-3 and J is TRBJ2-2; 8 bases line up with TRBD2. Material: blood. This TCR was recovered from a woman aged 40-49 years with Graves' ophthalmopathy. CDR3 in DNA: TGTGCCAGCAGATATAGCGGGGCGAACACCGGGGAGCTGTTTTTT. Protein product: CASRYSGANTGELFF.